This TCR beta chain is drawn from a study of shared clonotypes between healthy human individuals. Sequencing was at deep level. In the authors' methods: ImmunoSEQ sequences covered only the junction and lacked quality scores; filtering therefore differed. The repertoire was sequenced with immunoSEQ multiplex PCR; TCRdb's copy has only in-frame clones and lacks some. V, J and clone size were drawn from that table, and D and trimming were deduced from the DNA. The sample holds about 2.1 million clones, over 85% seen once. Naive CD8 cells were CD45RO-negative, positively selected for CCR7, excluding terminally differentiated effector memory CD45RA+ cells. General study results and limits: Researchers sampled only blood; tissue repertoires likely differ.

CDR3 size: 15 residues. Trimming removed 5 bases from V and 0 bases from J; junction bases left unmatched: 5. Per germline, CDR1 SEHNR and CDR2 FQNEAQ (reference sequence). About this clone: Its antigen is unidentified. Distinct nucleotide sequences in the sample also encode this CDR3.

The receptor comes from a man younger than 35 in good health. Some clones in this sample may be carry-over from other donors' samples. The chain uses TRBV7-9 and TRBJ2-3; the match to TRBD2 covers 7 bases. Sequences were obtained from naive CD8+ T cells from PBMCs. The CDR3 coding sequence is TGTGCCAGCAGCCCAAGCGGGGTTAGCACAGATACGCAGTATTTT. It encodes CASSPSGVSTDTQYF.